Sequencing of this TCR beta chain was carried out in a study of blood T cell repertoires in COVID-19. For the study at large: Acute and convalescent COVID-19 samples came from the United States, Italy and Spain. PBMCs, B-cell-depleted T cells, or T cells were the source of the cDNA or gDNA that made up the material.

Authors' processing steps: For nucleated cells, counts were estimated from reference gene primer amplification. Measured with immunoSEQ multiplex PCR; TCRdb has only the in-frame clones, and not every one. That table is the source of V, J and clone size, and D and trimming were worked out from the DNA. The sample has 230,000 or so clones; 65% to 85% are singletons. V lost 4 bases and J 2 bases, leaving 12 bases between the germline ends. The CDR3 is 14 residues long. In germline, CDR1 is MGHDK, CDR2 SYGVNS. This clone was detected only a few times. The source material was PBMCs or T cells enriched from blood (not recorded which). This TCR derives from a man aged 50-60 years who had recovered from COVID-19. V gene TRBV25-1 combines with J gene TRBJ2-7; weak D call: TRBD1 (5 bases). The CDR3 here is CASSGRTFAYEQYF. The CDR3 DNA is TGTGCCAGCAGTGGACGGACATTCGCCTACGAGCAGTACTTC.